These 25 T cell receptor beta chains were sequenced from one sample in a study of CD8+ T cells in alopecia areata. Reverse transcription of extracted RNA yielded cDNA, which provided the sequencing template. TCRdb's copy holds only in-frame clones and misses some; the assay was immunoSEQ multiplex PCR. Among tens of thousands of clones listed, approximately 60% were seen once. For four to six patients taking part in the biomarker study, CD4+ cells were further sorted into CD25+CD127- cells. Source material: CD4+ Tregs sorted from blood. Receptors were obtained from a human donor with alopecia areata.

The V gene is TRBV10-3, the J gene TRBJ1-2; tentatively, D is TRBD1 (5 bases). This CDR3 comprises 12 residues. CDR1 and CDR2 (germline): ENHRY, SYGVKD. The V end lost 2 bases, the J end lost 8 bases, and 9 bases lay between the germline ends. CDR3 DNA: TGTGCCATCAGTGAGGGGGCGGGAGGCTACACCTTC. Residues: CAISEGAGGYTF.

V and J are TRBV10-3 and TRBJ2-5; D unresolved. V was cut by 5 bases and J by 1 base, with 8 bases left in between. Germline V gives CDR1 ENHRY, CDR2 SYGVKD. There are 13 residues in the CDR3. CDR3: CAISQASQETQYF. In DNA form, the CDR3 reads TGTGCCATCAGTCAGGCCTCCCAAGAGACCCAGTACTTC.

V usage is TRBV7-2 and J usage is TRBJ2-1; D gene uncertain. In germline, CDR1 is SGHTA, CDR2 FQGNSA. The CDR3 length is 14 residues. Trimming shortened V by 2 bases and J by 7 bases, and 12 bases separated the two germline ends. The CDR3 here is CASSLRVSSNEQFF. CDR3 in DNA: TGTGCCAGCAGCTTACGCGTCTCATCGAATGAGCAGTTCTTC.

The chain employs TRBV19 and TRBJ2-1; the D call may be TRBD1 or TRBD2 (5 bases each). The ends were cut back, 6 bases at V and 8 bases at J, with 11 bases in the middle. Germline V gives CDR1 LNHDA, CDR2 SQIVND (reference sequence). The CDR3 spans 12 residues. The DNA for the CDR3 is TGTGCCAGTAGCCAAAGGGACCATGAGCAGTTCTTC. This gives the protein CASSQRDHEQFF. Supplemented by reference TRBV19 and TRBJ2-1, the full variable domain reads DGGITQSPKYLFRKEGQNVTLSCEQNLNHDAMYWYRQDPGQGLRLIYYSQIVNDFQKGDIAEGYSVSREKKESFPLTVTSAQKNPTAFYLCASSQRDHEQFFGPGTRLTVL.

The J gene is TRBJ1-1, the V gene TRBV5-1, with a weak D call TRBD1 (5 bases). V shed 6 bases and J shed 1 base, with 10 bases lying between them. CDR3 length equals 13 residues. Germline lookup yields CDR1 SGHRS and CDR2 YFSETQ. The CDR3 loop reads CASTPGPNTEAFF. The CDR3, as DNA: TGCGCCAGCACCCCGGGACCGAACACTGAAGCTTTCTTT.

This clone was counted only a few times. The V and J genes are TRBV6-6 and TRBJ2-3; D is perhaps TRBD1 (5 bases). Germline V gene lookup returns CDR1 MNHNY and CDR2 SVGAGI (reference sequence). V lost 5 bases to trimming and J lost 4 bases, with 16 bases between them. CDR3 length equals 15 residues. CDR3 protein: CASSPARVFPDTQYF. The CDR3 nucleotides are TGTGCCAGCAGTCCGGCCAGGGTATTCCCAGATACGCAGTATTTT.

This clone is deemed large. This sequence joins TRBV18 and TRBJ2-5; D might be TRBD2 (5 bases). V was clipped by 3 bases and J by 3 bases, with 11 bases between them. The CDR3 sequence is 14 residues long. CDR1 KGHSH and CDR2 LQKENI come from the germline V gene. CDR3: CASSPEGTKETQYF. The CDR3 region has the DNA TGTGCCAGCTCACCCGAGGGCACCAAAGAGACCCAGTACTTC.

The chain has TRBV29-1 and TRBJ2-7, with 7 bases that match TRBD1. Germline V gives CDR1 SQVTM, CDR2 ANQGSEA. The CDR3 has 12 residues. V trimming: 7 bases; J trimming: 0 bases; junction bases outside the gene matches: 3. CDR3 sequence reads: CSGGGGSYEQYF. CDR3 DNA sequence: TGCAGCGGAGGGGGCGGCTCCTACGAGCAGTACTTC.

The J gene is TRBJ1-1, the V gene TRBV19, with a possible D match to TRBD1 (5 bases). This CDR3 has 15 amino acids. V lost 7 bases to trimming and J lost 0 bases, with 15 bases between them. The germline gives CDR1 LNHDA, CDR2 SQIVND (reference sequence). For the CDR3, the DNA is TGTGCCAGTACCTTATACAGGTCATTGAACACTGAAGCTTTCTTT. It encodes CASTLYRSLNTEAFF.

The V gene is TRBV19, the J gene TRBJ2-4, with 11 bases identical to TRBD2. The CDR3 is 16 amino acids. Per germline, CDR1 LNHDA and CDR2 SQIVND (reference sequence). The V and J ends lost 3 bases and 4 bases, in that order; junction bases with no gene match: 5. In nucleotides, the CDR3 is TGTGCCAGTAGTATGATACTAGCGGGGGTTAAAAACATTCAGTACTTC. Protein sequence: CASSMILAGVKNIQYF.

This clone appeared a few times. The chain's CDR3 is CSAHRAFF. DNA for the CDR3: TGCAGTGCTCATCGAGCTTTCTTT. V usage is TRBV20-1 and J usage is TRBJ1-1; no firm D call. The ends were cut back, 5 bases at V and 10 bases at J, with 5 bases in the middle. This CDR3 region has 8 residues. CDR1 is DFQATT and CDR2 is SNEGSKA in the germline V gene (reference sequence).

The chain employs TRBV7-9 and TRBJ1-2; no firm D call. Germline CDR1 SEHNR, CDR2 FQNEAQ (reference sequence). Trimming pared 5 bases from V and 1 base from J, leaving 11 bases between. CDR3 size: 14 residues. The chain's CDR3 is CASSPPGINYGYTF. The CDR3, as DNA: TGTGCCAGCAGCCCCCCCGGGATTAACTATGGCTACACCTTC.

This chain uses TRBV15 with TRBJ2-7; 9 bases are shared with TRBD1. Germline trimming cut 3 bases from V and 5 bases from J; bases unmatched to any gene: 11. Germline V CDR1 and CDR2: LNHNV, YYDKDF (reference sequence). The CDR3 runs to 16 residues. The CDR3 reads CATSRNQGQGFHEQYF. Here the CDR3 DNA reads TGTGCCACCAGCAGGAACCAGGGACAGGGTTTCCACGAGCAGTACTTC.

The chain is built from TRBV6-5 and TRBJ1-5; D unresolved. Germline V lookup: CDR1 MNHEY, CDR2 SVGAGI. Between the trimmed V and J ends, which lost 5 bases and 6 bases, there was a span of 11 bases. There are 13 residues in the CDR3. This CDR3 reads CASSPPFGQPQHF. The CDR3 nucleotides read TGTGCCAGCAGTCCCCCTTTCGGTCAGCCCCAGCATTTT.

The chain combines TRBV5-4 with TRBJ2-3, with TRBD1 matching 8 bases. V trimming: 7 bases; J trimming: 0 bases; junction bases outside the gene matches: 10. The CDR3 sequence is 16 residues long. Germline CDR1 is SGHNT and CDR2 is YYREEE (reference sequence). The CDR3 DNA is TGTGCCAGCGGCCAGGGGGCGGACTGGAGCACAGATACGCAGTATTTT. Its protein is CASGQGADWSTDTQYF.

The chain joins TRBV29-1 to TRBJ2-4; TRBD2 agrees at 11 bases. This CDR3 is 18 amino acids long. After removal of 7 bases from V and 0 bases from J, the junction contained 14 bases not matched to a gene. In germline, CDR1 is SQVTM, CDR2 ANQGSEA. The CDR3 sequence is CSALIRTSGSLAKNIQYF. The CDR3 DNA reads as TGCAGCGCCCTGATACGGACTAGCGGGTCCTTAGCCAAAAACATTCAGTACTTC. Drawing the rest from reference TRBV29-1 and TRBJ2-4, the complete variable domain is SAVISQKPSRDICQRGTSLTIQCQVDSQVTMMFWYRQQPGQSLTLIATANQGSEATYESGFVIDKFPISRPNLTFSTLTVSNMSPEDSSIYLCSALIRTSGSLAKNIQYFGAGTRLSVL.

The J gene is TRBJ2-3, the V gene TRBV7-2; perhaps TRBD1 as D (7 bases). V was shortened by 5 bases and J by 4 bases, with 10 bases between the two germline ends. Germline CDR1 SGHTA, CDR2 FQGNSA. This CDR3 has 13 amino acids. CDR3 DNA sequence: TGTGCCAGCAGCCCCAGGGGGGCAGATACGCAGTATTTT. Translation: CASSPRGADTQYF. The whole variable domain, filled in from reference TRBV7-2 and TRBJ2-3, reads GAGVSQSPSNKVTEKGKDVELRCDPISGHTALYWYRQSLGQGLEFLIYFQGNSAPDKSGLPSDRFSAERTGGSVSTLTIQRTQQEDSAVYLCASSPRGADTQYFGPGTRLTVL.

This chain uses TRBV7-2 with TRBJ2-5; D ambiguous. The germline V and J ends were trimmed by 1 base and 1 base, with 10 bases remaining between them. CDR1 and CDR2 from the germline V gene are SGHTA and FQGNSA. The CDR3 covers 15 residues. CDR3 in DNA: TGTGCCAGCAGCTTAGTAGCCGGGCCCCAAGAGACCCAGTACTTC. It codes for CASSLVAGPQETQYF.

The chain couples TRBV5-6 to TRBJ2-1; 7 bases match TRBD1. The CDR3 is made up of 11 amino acids. Germline V CDR1 and CDR2: SGHDT, YYEEEE. J gave up 14 bases and V 3 bases, and 5 bases lay outside the gene matches. The CDR3 loop reads CASSWDSRKFF. The CDR3 DNA sequence: TGTGCCAGCAGCTGGGACAGCCGGAAGTTCTTC.

The J gene is TRBJ2-3, the V gene TRBV6-1, with a possible D match to TRBD2 (5 bases). The length of the CDR3 is 13 residues. V gave up 6 bases and J gave up 6 bases, with 13 bases separating them. Germline loops: CDR1 MNHNS, CDR2 SASEGT. As DNA, the CDR3 is TGTGCCAGCAGGAGGATTAGCGTGGATACGCAGTATTTT. It is translated as CASRRISVDTQYF.

In its sample, this clone was seen a few times. This chain joins TRBV11-2 and TRBJ2-3, with 8 bases aligning to TRBD1. Trimming removed 6 bases from V and 4 bases from J; junction bases left unmatched: 9. The length of the CDR3 is 15 residues. Germline V lookup: CDR1 SGHAT, CDR2 FQNNGV. CDR3 sequence: CASRIGQGGPDTQYF. The CDR3 DNA follows: TGTGCCAGCAGGATAGGACAGGGAGGTCCAGATACGCAGTATTTT.

The V and J genes are TRBV7-2 and TRBJ1-1; D uncertain. CDR3 length: 13 amino acids. The ends were cut back, 4 bases at V and 1 base at J, with 7 bases in the middle. Germline values: CDR1 SGHTA, CDR2 FQGNSA. The CDR3 region is CASSSFRNTEAFF. The CDR3 DNA is TGTGCCAGCAGCTCCTTCAGGAACACTGAAGCTTTCTTT.

This chain joins TRBV5-1 and TRBJ2-2; weak D call: TRBD2 (7 bases). The germline gives CDR1 SGHRS, CDR2 YFSETQ. CDR3 length: 16 residues. V gave up 1 base and J gave up 5 bases, with 15 bases separating them. The CDR3 DNA reads TGCGCCAGCAGCTTGTTCGGGGGGCGAAGGACCGGGGAGCTGTTTTTT. Translated: CASSLFGGRRTGELFF.

This chain connects TRBV7-9 to TRBJ2-1, with 11 bases lining up with TRBD1. The V and J ends lost 1 base and 8 bases, in that order; junction bases with no gene match: 4. Germline V gene lookup returns CDR1 SEHNR and CDR2 FQNEAQ (reference sequence). The length of the CDR3 is 15 residues. The CDR3 DNA reads TGTGCCAGCAGCTTAGGGGACAGGGGGTTCGATGAGCAGTTCTTC. As protein: CASSLGDRGFDEQFF.

The CDR3 bases are TGTGCCAGCTCACCGCAAGAGACCCAGTACTTC. Amino acid sequence: CASSPQETQYF. V and J are TRBV18 and TRBJ2-5; D is unresolved. This CDR3 region has 11 residues. Germline values: CDR1 KGHSH, CDR2 LQKENI. The V end was cut by 3 bases, the J end by 2 bases, with 1 base between.